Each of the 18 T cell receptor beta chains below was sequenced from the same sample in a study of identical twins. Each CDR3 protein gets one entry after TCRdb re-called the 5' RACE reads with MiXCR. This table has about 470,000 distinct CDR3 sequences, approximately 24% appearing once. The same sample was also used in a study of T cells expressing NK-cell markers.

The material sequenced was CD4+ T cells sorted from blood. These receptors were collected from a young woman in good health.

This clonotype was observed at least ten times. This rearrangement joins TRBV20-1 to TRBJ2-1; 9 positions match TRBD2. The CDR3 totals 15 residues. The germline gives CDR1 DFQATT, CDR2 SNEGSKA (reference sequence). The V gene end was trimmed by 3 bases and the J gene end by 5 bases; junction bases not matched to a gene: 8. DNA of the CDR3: TGCAGTGCTAGGCCCGGGACTAGCACCGACAATGAGCAGTTCTTC. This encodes CSARPGTSTDNEQFF.

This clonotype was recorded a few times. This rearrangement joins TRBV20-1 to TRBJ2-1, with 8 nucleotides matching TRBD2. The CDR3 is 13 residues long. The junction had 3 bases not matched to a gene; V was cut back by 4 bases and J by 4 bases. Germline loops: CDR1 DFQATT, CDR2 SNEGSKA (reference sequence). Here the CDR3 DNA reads TGCAGTGCTACCGGGACTAGATACAATGAGCAGTTCTTC. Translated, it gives CSATGTRYNEQFF.

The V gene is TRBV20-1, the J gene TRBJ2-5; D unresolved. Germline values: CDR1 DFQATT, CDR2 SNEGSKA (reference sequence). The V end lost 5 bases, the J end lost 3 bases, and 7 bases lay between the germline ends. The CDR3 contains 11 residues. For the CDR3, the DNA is TGCAGTGCTGTTGCCAAAGAGACCCAGTACTTC. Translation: CSAVAKETQYF.

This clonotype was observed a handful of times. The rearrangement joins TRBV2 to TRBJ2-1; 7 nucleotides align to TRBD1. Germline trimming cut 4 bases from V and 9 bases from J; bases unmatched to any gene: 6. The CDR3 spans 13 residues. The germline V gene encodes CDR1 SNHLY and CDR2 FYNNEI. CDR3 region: CASSGQGEGEQFF. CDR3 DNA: TGTGCCAGCAGTGGGCAGGGGGAAGGTGAGCAGTTCTTC.

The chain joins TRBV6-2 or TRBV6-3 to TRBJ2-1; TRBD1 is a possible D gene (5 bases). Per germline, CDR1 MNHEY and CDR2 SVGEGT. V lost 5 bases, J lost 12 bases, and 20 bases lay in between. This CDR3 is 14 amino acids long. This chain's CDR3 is CASSPGVGRQRQFF. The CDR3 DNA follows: TGTGCCAGCAGTCCTGGGGTGGGGCGACAAAGGCAGTTCTTC.

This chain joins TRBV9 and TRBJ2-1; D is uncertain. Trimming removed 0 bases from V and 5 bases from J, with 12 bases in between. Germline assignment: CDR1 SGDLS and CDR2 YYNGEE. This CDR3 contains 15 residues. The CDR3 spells CASSVGGRQHNEQFF. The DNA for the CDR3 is TGTGCCAGCAGCGTAGGGGGTCGCCAGCACAATGAGCAGTTCTTC.

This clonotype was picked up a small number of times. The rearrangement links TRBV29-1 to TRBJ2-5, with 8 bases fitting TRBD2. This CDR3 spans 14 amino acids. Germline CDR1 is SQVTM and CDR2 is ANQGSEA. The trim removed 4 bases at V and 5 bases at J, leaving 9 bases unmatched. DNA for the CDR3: TGCAGCGTTGCCACTGCGGGGGGTCTGGAGACCCAGTACTTC. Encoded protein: CSVATAGGLETQYF.

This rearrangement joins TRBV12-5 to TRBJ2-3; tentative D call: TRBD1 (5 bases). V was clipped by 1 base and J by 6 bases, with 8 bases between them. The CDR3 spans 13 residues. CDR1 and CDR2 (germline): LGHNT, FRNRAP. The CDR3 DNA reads TGTGCTAGTGGTTTGGCCAGGGCGGATACGCAGTATTTT. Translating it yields CASGLARADTQYF.

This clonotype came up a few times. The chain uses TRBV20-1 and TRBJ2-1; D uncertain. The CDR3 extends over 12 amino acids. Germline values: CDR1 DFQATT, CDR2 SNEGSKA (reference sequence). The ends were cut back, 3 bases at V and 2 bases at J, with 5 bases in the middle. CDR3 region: CSARHTYNEQFF. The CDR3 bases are TGCAGTGCTAGGCACACCTACAATGAGCAGTTCTTC.

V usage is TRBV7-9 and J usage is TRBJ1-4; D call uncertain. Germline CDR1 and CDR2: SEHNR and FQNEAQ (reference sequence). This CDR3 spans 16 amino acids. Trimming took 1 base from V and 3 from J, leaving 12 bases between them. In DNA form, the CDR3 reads TGTGCCAGCAGCTTAGATGTCGCTTCAGCTAATGAAAAACTGTTTTTT. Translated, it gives CASSLDVASANEKLFF. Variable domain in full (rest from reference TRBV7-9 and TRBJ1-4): DTGVSQNPRHKITKRGQNVTFRCDPISEHNRLYWYRQTLGQGPEFLTYFQNEAQLEKSRLLSDRFSAERPKGSFSTLEIQRTEQGDSAMYLCASSLDVASANEKLFFGSGTQLSVL.

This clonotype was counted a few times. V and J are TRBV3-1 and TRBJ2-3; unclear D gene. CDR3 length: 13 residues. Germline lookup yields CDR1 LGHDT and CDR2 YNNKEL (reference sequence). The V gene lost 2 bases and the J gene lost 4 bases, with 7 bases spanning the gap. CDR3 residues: CASSQNGPDTQYF. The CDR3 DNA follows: TGTGCCAGCAGCCAAAATGGGCCAGATACGCAGTATTTT.

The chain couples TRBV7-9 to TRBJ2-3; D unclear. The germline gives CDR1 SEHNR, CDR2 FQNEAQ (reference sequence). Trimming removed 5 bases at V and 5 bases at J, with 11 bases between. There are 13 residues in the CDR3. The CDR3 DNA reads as TGTGCCAGCAGCCCTCCCTCAGGAGATACGCAGTATTTT. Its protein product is CASSPPSGDTQYF.

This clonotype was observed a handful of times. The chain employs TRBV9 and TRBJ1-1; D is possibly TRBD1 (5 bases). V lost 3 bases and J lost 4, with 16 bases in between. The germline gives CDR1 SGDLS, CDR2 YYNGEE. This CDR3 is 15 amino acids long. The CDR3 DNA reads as TGTGCCAGCAGCGCTCAGGGAGGCCGGTTCACTGAAGCTTTCTTT. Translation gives CASSAQGGRFTEAFF.

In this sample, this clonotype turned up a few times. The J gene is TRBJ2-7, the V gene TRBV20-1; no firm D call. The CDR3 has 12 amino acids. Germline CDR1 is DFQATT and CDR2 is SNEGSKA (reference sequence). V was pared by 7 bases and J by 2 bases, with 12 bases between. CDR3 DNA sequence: TGCAGTGTCCCGACGGTAGCCTACGAGCAGTACTTC. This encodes CSVPTVAYEQYF.

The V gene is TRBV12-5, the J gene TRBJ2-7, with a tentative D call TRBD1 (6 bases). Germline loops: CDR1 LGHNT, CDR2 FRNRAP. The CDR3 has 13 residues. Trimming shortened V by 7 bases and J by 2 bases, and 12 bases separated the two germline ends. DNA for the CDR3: TGTGCTAGTGAACGACAGGCAACCTACGAGCAGTACTTC. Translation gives CASERQATYEQYF.

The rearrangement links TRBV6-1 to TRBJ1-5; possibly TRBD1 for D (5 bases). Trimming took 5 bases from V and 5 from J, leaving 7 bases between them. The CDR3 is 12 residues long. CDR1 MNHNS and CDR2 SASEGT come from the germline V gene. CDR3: CASSWGHQPQHF. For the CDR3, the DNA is TGTGCCAGCAGTTGGGGACATCAGCCCCAGCATTTT.

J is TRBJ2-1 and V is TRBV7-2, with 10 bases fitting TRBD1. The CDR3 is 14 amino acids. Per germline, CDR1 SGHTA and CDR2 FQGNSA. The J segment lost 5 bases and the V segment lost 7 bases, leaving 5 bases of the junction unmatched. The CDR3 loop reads CASIPGQGNNEQFF. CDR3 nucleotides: TGTGCCAGCATCCCGGGACAGGGGAACAATGAGCAGTTCTTC.

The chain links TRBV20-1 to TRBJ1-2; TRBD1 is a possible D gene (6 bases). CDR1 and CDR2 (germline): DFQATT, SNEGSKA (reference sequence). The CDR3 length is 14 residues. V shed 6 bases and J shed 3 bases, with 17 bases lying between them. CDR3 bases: TGCAGTGCAAAGGGGGGGGGTCGGTACTATGGCTACACCTTC. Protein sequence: CSAKGGGRYYGYTF.